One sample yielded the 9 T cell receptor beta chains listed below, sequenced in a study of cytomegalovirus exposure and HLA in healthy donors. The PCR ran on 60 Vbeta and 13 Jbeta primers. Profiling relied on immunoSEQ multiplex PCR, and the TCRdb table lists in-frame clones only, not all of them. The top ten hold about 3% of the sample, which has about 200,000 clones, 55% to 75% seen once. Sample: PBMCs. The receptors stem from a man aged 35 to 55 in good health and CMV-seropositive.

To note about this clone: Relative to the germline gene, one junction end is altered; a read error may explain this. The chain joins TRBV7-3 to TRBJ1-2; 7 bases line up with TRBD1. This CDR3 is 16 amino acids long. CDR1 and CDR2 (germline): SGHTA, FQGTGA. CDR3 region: CSSSLTGTDNFYGYTF. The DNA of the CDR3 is TGTTCCAGCAGCTTAACCGGGACAGATAACTTCTATGGCTACACCTTC.

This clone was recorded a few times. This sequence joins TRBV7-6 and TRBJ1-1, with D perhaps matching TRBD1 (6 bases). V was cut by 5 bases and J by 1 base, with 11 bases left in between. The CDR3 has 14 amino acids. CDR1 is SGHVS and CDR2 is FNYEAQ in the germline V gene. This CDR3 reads CASSLRTANTEAFF. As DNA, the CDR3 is TGTGCCAGCAGCCTCCGGACAGCGAACACTGAAGCTTTCTTT. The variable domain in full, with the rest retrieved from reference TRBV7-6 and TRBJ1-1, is GAGVSQSPRYKVTKRGQDVALRCDPISGHVSLYWYRQALGQGPEFLTYFNYEAQQDKSGLPNDRFSAERPEGSISTLTIQRTEQRDSAMYRCASSLRTANTEAFFGQGTRLTVV.

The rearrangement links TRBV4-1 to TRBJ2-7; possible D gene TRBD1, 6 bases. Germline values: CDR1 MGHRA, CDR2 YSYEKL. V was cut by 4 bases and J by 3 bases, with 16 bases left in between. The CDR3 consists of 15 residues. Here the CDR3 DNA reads TGCGCCAGCAGCCGACAGGCCCAATGGGACTACGAGCAGTACTTC. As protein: CASSRQAQWDYEQYF.

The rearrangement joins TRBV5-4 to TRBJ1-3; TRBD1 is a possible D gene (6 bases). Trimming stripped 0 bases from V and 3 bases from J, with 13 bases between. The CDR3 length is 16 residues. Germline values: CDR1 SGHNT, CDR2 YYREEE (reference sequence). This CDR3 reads CASSLGSSRGGNTIYF. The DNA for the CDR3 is TGTGCCAGCAGCTTGGGGTCGAGCAGGGGTGGAAACACCATATATTTT.

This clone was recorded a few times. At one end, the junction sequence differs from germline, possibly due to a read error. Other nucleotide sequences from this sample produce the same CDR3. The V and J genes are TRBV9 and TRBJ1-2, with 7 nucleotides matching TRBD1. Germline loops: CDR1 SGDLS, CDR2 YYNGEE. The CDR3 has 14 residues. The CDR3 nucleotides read TGCGCCAGCAGCGTTGGTAACAGGGGCGATGGCTACACCTTC. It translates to CASSVGNRGDGYTF. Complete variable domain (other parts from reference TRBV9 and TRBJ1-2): DSGVTQTPKHLITATGQRVTLRCSPRSGDLSVYWYQQSLDQGLQFLIQYYNGEERAKGNILERFSAQQFPDLHSELNLSSLELGDSALYFCASSVGNRGDGYTFGSGTRLTVV.

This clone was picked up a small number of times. CDR3 DNA: TGTGCCAGTAGTACGTCGGGGGGGTCAGATACGCAGTATTTT. The encoded protein is CASSTSGGSDTQYF. This chain links TRBV19 with TRBJ2-3; 8 bases fit TRBD2. CDR3 length: 14 amino acids. The V segment lost 4 bases and the J segment 4 bases; nucleotides outside the gene matches: 4. Germline assignment: CDR1 LNHDA and CDR2 SQIVND (reference sequence).

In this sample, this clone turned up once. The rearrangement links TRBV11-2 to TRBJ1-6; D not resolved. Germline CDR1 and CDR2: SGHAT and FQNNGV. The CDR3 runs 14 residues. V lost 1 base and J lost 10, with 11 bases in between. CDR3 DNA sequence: TGTGCCAGCAGCTTAGGAGGGTCTAAATCACCCCTCCACTTT. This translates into CASSLGGSKSPLHF.

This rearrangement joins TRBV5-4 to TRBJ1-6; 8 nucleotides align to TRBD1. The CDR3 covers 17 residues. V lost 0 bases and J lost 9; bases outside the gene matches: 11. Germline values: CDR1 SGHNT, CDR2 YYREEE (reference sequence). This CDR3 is CASSLAAGGAGSSPLHF. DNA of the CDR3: TGTGCCAGCAGCTTGGCCGCAGGGGGCGCTGGGAGTTCACCCCTCCACTTT.

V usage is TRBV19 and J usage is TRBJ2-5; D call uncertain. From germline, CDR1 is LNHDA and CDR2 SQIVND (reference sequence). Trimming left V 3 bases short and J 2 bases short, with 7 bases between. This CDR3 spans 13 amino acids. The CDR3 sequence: CASSMQSQETQYF. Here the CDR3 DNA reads TGTGCCAGTAGTATGCAGTCTCAAGAGACCCAGTACTTC. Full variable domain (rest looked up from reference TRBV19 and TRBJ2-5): DGGITQSPKYLFRKEGQNVTLSCEQNLNHDAMYWYRQDPGQGLRLIYYSQIVNDFQKGDIAEGYSVSREKKESFPLTVTSAQKNPTAFYLCASSMQSQETQYFGPGTRLLVL.